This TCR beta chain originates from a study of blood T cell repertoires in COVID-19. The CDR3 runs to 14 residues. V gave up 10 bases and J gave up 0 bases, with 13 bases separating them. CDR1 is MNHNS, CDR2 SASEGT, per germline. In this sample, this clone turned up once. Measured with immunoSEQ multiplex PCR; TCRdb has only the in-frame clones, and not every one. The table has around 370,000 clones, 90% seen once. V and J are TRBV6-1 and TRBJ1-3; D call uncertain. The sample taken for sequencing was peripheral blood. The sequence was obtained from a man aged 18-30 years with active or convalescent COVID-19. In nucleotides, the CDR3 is TGTGCCACCCAAGAGCGAAACTCTGGAAACACCATATATTTT. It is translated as CATQERNSGNTIYF.